The TCR beta chain under discussion was sequenced for a study of cytomegalovirus exposure and HLA in healthy donors. Whole-study results and caveats: Reportedly, HLA-A and HLA-B alleles of most subjects were accurately predicted from TCR beta.

As regards this clone: Its target is not known.

The PCR contained 60 Vbeta and 13 Jbeta primers. Generated by immunoSEQ multiplex PCR, the TCRdb table keeps only in-frame clones and is missing some. The data show 150,000 to 190,000 clones, approximately 81% seen once. This CDR3 region has 16 residues. Trimming took 7 bases from V and 0 from J; bases not matched to a gene: 7. Germline V gene lookup returns CDR1 SEHNR and CDR2 FQNEAQ (reference sequence). The sequence was obtained from a young man in good health and CMV-seronegative. Source material: PBMCs. The rearrangement joins TRBV7-9 to TRBJ2-1, with 9 bases identical to TRBD2. The CDR3 DNA is TGTGCCAGCATCGGACTAGCGACGAGCTCCTACAATGAGCAGTTCTTC. Translating it yields CASIGLATSSYNEQFF.